Shown below are 18 T cell receptor beta chains from a single sample sequenced in a study of T cell responses to AZD1222 COVID-19 vaccine. The table came from immunoSEQ multiplex PCR; TCRdb's copy has only in-frame clones and leaves some out. Among roughly 150,000 clones listed, 80% to 95% were seen once. The material was peripheral blood, obtained on day 0 of AZD1222 vaccination. Every receptor here comes from an adult in good health.

This clone was counted a few times. The V and J genes are TRBV15 and TRBJ1-2; 8 positions agree with TRBD1. The junction had 11 bases not matched to a gene; V was cut back by 0 bases and J by 8 bases. The CDR3 consists of 16 residues. The germline gives CDR1 LNHNV, CDR2 YYDKDF (reference sequence). CDR3 sequence (DNA): TGTGCCACCAGCAGAGATTTAGGACAGGGTTCAGAAGGCTACACCTTC. It is translated as CATSRDLGQGSEGYTF.

A single count supports this clone. The chain combines TRBV4-2 with TRBJ2-5; 11 bases line up with TRBD2. The CDR3 loop spans 19 amino acids. From germline, CDR1 is LGHNA and CDR2 YNFKEQ. Trimming took 1 base from V and 1 from J; bases not matched to a gene: 11. CDR3 DNA sequence: TGTGCCAGCAGCCAAGTTGGTGGGCTTAGCGGGGGGGCCCAAGAGACCCAGTACTTC. This gives the protein CASSQVGGLSGGAQETQYF.

This chain uses TRBV19 with TRBJ2-2; 16 bases agree with TRBD2. V trimming: 5 bases; J trimming: 2 bases; junction bases outside the gene matches: 8. In germline, CDR1 is LNHDA, CDR2 SQIVND (reference sequence). The CDR3 is made up of 19 amino acids. CDR3 nucleotides: TGTGCCAGTAGTCTGCCGGGACTAGCGGGGGGGTATAACACCGGGGAGCTGTTTTTT. It encodes CASSLPGLAGGYNTGELFF.

The chain joins TRBV10-3 to TRBJ2-6; 8 bases match TRBD2. The CDR3 consists of 17 residues. Unmatched junction bases numbered 5, after V lost 2 bases and J lost 2 bases. CDR1 is ENHRY and CDR2 is SYGVKD in the germline V gene. Written as DNA, the CDR3 is TGTGCCATCAGTGAGCAGTGGCGGGGGGCTGGGGCCAACGTCCTGACTTTC. Translating it yields CAISEQWRGAGANVLTF.

The chain combines TRBV7-3 with TRBJ1-6; D ambiguous. The germline CDR1 and CDR2 sequences are SGHTA and FQGTGA. Trimming removed 1 base at V and 13 bases at J, with 26 bases between. The CDR3 is made up of 18 amino acids. CDR3 in DNA: TGTGCCAGCAGCTTAAAGGCCCGGGCAAACAGTCCCGAGGCGCCCCTCCACTTT. It is translated as CASSLKARANSPEAPLHF.

The rearrangement uses TRBV28 and TRBJ2-3; D is undetermined. V dropped 5 bases and J dropped 4 bases, with 16 bases sitting between them. CDR3 length: 15 residues. Germline V gene lookup returns CDR1 MDHEN and CDR2 SYDVKM. The CDR3 sequence is CASSPNRGPADTQYF. The CDR3, as DNA: TGTGCCAGCAGTCCCAATAGAGGACCAGCAGATACGCAGTATTTT.

The chain couples TRBV27 to TRBJ1-5; D may be TRBD1 (6 bases). The CDR3 totals 14 residues. In germline, CDR1 is MNHEY, CDR2 SMNVEV (reference sequence). V was trimmed by 5 bases and J by 8 bases, leaving 16 bases between them. The CDR3 here is CASSPRTGWKPQHF. The CDR3 DNA sequence: TGTGCCAGCAGTCCCCGAACAGGGTGGAAGCCCCAGCATTTT.

This chain links TRBV7-2 with TRBJ2-2, with TRBD2 matching 7 bases. The V gene's germline CDR1 is SGHTA and CDR2 FQGNSA. After removal of 0 bases from V and 7 bases from J, the junction contained 8 bases not matched to a gene. The CDR3 runs 16 residues. The CDR3 coding sequence is TGTGCCAGCAGCTTAGCCCGCGGGAGCGTTAGCGGGGAGCTGTTTTTT. As protein: CASSLARGSVSGELFF.

The chain is built from TRBV6-1 and TRBJ2-5; perhaps TRBD1 as D (6 bases). This CDR3 is built from 15 residues. Germline CDR1 is MNHNS and CDR2 is SASEGT. V was trimmed by 2 bases and J by 1 base, leaving 11 bases between them. This CDR3 reads CASSEQGQRQETQYF. CDR3 sequence (DNA): TGTGCCAGCAGTGAACAGGGACAACGCCAAGAGACCCAGTACTTC.

Only a few counts were recorded for this clone. The rearrangement links TRBV14 to TRBJ1-6; 8 nucleotides agree with TRBD1. CDR3 length: 15 residues. Germline assignment: CDR1 SGHDN and CDR2 FVKESK. With 6 bases clipped from V and 2 bases from J, the junction kept 3 bases outside the gene matches. The CDR3 loop is CASRRTGTYNSPLHF. DNA of the CDR3: TGTGCCAGCAGGCGGACAGGGACCTATAATTCACCCCTCCACTTT.

The chain joins TRBV28 to TRBJ2-4; tentatively, D is TRBD1 or TRBD2 (6 bases each). The V gene's germline CDR1 is MDHEN and CDR2 SYDVKM. This CDR3 is built from 16 residues. Trimming stripped 2 bases from V and 9 bases from J, with 20 bases between. This chain's CDR3 is CASSLNSGGPLGIQYF. The CDR3 DNA reads as TGTGCCAGCAGTTTAAATAGTGGGGGGCCACTTGGCATTCAGTACTTC.

V usage is TRBV20-1 and J usage is TRBJ1-1; D gene uncertain. The CDR3 spans 11 residues. Trimming left V 5 bases short and J 0 bases short, with 4 bases between. Germline CDR1 is DFQATT and CDR2 is SNEGSKA (reference sequence). This chain's CDR3 is CSAWMNTEAFF. The CDR3 DNA sequence: TGCAGTGCTTGGATGAACACTGAAGCTTTCTTT.

The chain carries TRBV5-6 and TRBJ2-3; 7 bases agree with TRBD2. V dropped 3 bases and J dropped 0; count of bases not matched to a gene: 4. Germline CDR1 and CDR2: SGHDT and YYEEEE. The CDR3 is 15 amino acids. This CDR3 is CASSWGGGSTDTQYF. The CDR3 nucleotides are TGTGCCAGCAGCTGGGGCGGGGGAAGCACAGATACGCAGTATTTT.

The rearrangement uses TRBV9 and TRBJ2-7; D not certain. Per the germline V gene, CDR1 is SGDLS and CDR2 is YYNGEE. The CDR3 runs 15 residues. V lost 4 bases and J lost 0, with 14 bases in between. CDR3 in DNA: TGTGCCAGCAGCCCCCAAAGGTGGAGCTCCTACGAGCAGTACTTC. Protein sequence: CASSPQRWSSYEQYF.

Regarding this clone: The junction does not match germline at one end; this may be a read error. V gene TRBV20-1 combines with J gene TRBJ2-3, with D unresolved. This CDR3 spans 9 amino acids. Germline V gene data show CDR1 as DFQATT and CDR2 as SNEGSKA (reference sequence). The CDR3 loop is CSARDTRFF. CDR3 nucleotides: TGCAGTGCTAGAGATACCCGCTTTTTT.

The chain carries TRBV2 and TRBJ1-4, with 10 bases lining up with TRBD1. Germline CDR1 reads SNHLY; CDR2 reads FYNNEI. The CDR3 runs 13 residues. With 8 bases clipped from V and 7 bases from J, the junction kept 4 bases outside the gene matches. The CDR3 loop is CASSGQGSEKLFF. The CDR3 coding sequence is TGTGCCAGCTCGGGACAGGGGAGTGAAAAACTGTTTTTT.

V and J are TRBV19 and TRBJ2-7; a possible D gene is TRBD1 (6 bases). CDR1 is LNHDA, CDR2 SQIVND, per germline (reference sequence). The CDR3 runs 14 residues. V was clipped by 3 bases and J by 0 bases, with 9 bases between them. In DNA form, the CDR3 reads TGTGCCAGTAGTATCCAGGACAGCTCCTACGAGCAGTACTTC. Translating it yields CASSIQDSSYEQYF.

This chain uses TRBV4-1 with TRBJ2-2, with no clear D. Trimming took 4 bases from V and 8 from J, leaving 17 bases between them. Germline V CDR1 and CDR2: MGHRA, YSYEKL. The CDR3 runs 15 residues. This CDR3 is CASSLEWPHRGELFF. DNA for the CDR3: TGCGCCAGCAGCCTGGAGTGGCCCCATCGGGGGGAGCTGTTTTTT.